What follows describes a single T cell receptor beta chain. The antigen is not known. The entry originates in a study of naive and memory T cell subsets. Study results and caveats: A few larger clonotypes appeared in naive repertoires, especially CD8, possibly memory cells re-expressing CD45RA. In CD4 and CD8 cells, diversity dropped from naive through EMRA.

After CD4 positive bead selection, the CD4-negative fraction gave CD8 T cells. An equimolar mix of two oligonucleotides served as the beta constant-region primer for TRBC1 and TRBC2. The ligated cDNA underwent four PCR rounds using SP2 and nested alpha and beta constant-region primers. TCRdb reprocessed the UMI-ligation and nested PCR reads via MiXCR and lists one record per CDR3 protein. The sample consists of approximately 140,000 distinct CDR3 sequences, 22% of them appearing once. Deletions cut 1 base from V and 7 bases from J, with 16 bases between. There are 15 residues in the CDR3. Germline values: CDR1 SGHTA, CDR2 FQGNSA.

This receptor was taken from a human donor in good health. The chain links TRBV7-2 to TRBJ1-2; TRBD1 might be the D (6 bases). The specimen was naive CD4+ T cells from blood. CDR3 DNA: TGTGCCAGCAGCTTAGATCGGACAGCAAAAGGTGGCTACACCTTC. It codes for CASSLDRTAKGGYTF.